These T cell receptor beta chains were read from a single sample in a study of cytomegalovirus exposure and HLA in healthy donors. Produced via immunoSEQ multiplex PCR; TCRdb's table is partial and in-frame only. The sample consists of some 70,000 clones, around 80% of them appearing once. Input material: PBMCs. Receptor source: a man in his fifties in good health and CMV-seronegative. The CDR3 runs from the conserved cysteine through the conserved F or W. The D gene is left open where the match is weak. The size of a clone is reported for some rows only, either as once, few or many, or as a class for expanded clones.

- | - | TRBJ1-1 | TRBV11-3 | CASSLDRATEAFF | TGTGCCAGCAGCTTAGACAGGGCCACTGAAGCTTTCTTT
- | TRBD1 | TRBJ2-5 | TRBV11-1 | CASSSTGTVKETQYF | TGTGCCAGCAGCTCTACCGGGACAGTAAAAGAGACCCAGTACTTC
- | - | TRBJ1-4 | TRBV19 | CASSTDRSTNEKLFF | TGTGCCAGTAGTACGGACAGAAGCACTAATGAAAAACTGTTTTTT
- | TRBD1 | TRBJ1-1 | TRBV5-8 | CASSLRGQGTEAFF | TGTGCCAGCAGCTTGAGGGGACAGGGGACTGAAGCTTTCTTT
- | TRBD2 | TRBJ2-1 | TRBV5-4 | CASSFSGGAHNEQFF | TGTGCCAGCAGCTTTAGCGGGGGGGCCCACAATGAGCAGTTCTTC
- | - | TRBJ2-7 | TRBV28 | CASSLGSTYEQYF | TGTGCCAGCAGTTTGGGCAGTACCTACGAGCAGTACTTC
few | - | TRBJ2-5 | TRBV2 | CASSGRGKETQYF | TGTGCCAGCAGTGGGCGAGGAAAAGAGACCCAGTACTTC
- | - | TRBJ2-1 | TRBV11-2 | CASSLDRRGEQFF | TGTGCCAGCAGCTTAGATCGCAGGGGTGAGCAGTTCTTC
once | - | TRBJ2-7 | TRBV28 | CASSLWTVSYEQYF | TGTGCCAGCAGTTTATGGACTGTCTCCTACGAGCAGTACTTC
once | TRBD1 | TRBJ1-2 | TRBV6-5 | CASSYFPGQGYYGYTF | TGTGCCAGCAGTTACTTTCCGGGACAGGGGTACTATGGCTACACCTTC
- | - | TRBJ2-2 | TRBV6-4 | CASSDRGRGTGELFF | TGTGCCAGCAGTGACCGGGGACGGGGGACCGGGGAGCTGTTTTTT
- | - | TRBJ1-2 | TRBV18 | CASSPGHSTYGYTF | TGTGCCAGCTCACCAGGGCATAGTACTTATGGCTACACCTTC
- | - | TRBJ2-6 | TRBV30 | CAWSPLPNVLTF | TGTGCCTGGAGCCCCCTACCCAACGTCCTGACTTTC
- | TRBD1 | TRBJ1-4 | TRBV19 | CASSGQRNEKLFF | TGTGCCAGCTCGGGACAGAGAAATGAAAAACTGTTTTTT
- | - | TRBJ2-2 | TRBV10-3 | CAITTGNTGELFF | TGTGCCATCACCACCGGGAACACCGGGGAGCTGTTTTTT
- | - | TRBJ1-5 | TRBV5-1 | CASRGKPQHF | TGCGCCAGCAGGGGCAAGCCCCAGCATTTT
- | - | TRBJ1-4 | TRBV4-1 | CASSLTGPTNEKLFF | TGCGCCAGCAGCCTCACGGGTCCAACTAATGAAAAACTGTTTTTT
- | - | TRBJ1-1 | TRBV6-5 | CASSYIRTGGATEAFF | TGTGCCAGCAGTTACATCCGGACGGGGGGCGCAACTGAAGCTTTCTTT
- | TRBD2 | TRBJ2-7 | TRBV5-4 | CASSLGTSAYEQYF | TGTGCCAGCAGCTTGGGGACTAGCGCCTACGAGCAGTACTTC
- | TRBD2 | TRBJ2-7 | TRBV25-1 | CASSEETSGSSSYEQYF | TGTGCCAGCAGTGAGGAGACTAGCGGGTCTAGCTCCTACGAGCAGTACTTC
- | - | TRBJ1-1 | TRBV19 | CASSIPRQTSEAFF | TGTGCCAGTAGTATCCCTCGGCAGACTTCTGAAGCTTTCTTT
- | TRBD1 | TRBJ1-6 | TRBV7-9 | CASSSTGGGNSPLHF | TGTGCCAGCAGCTCGACAGGGGGCGGGAATTCACCCCTCCACTTT
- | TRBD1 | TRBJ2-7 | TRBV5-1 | CASSLGPGTGGEEQYF | TGCGCCAGCAGCTTAGGGCCCGGAACAGGGGGCGAGGAGCAGTACTTC